These 3 T cell receptor beta chains came from one sample sequenced in a study of blood T cell repertoires in COVID-19. This table comes from immunoSEQ multiplex PCR, and its TCRdb copy is limited to in-frame clones, with some not included. The sample includes some 220,000 clones, 75% to 85% seen only once; the top ten take roughly 2.2%. The sample taken for sequencing was peripheral blood. These receptors originate from a woman in her 70s with COVID-19, enrolled during active disease.

The genes are TRBV19 and TRBJ2-5; D is possibly TRBD2 (6 bases). Trimming pared 9 bases from V and 5 bases from J, leaving 19 bases between. The CDR3 contains 14 residues. Germline V gene sequence: CDR1 LNHDA, CDR2 SQIVND (reference sequence). The CDR3 spells CARSQDTRGETQYF. CDR3 bases: TGTGCCAGATCCCAGGACACCCGGGGGGAGACCCAGTACTTC.

This clone was seen a handful of times. J is TRBJ2-1 and V is TRBV6-6, with D perhaps matching TRBD2 (6 bases). CDR3 length: 14 amino acids. V was clipped by 6 bases and J by 8 bases, with 17 bases between them. Germline values: CDR1 MNHNY, CDR2 SVGAGI (reference sequence). The CDR3 is CASSSTTSFDEQFF. In DNA form, the CDR3 reads TGTGCCAGCAGCTCCACGACTAGTTTCGATGAGCAGTTCTTC.

This sequence joins TRBV7-2 and TRBJ2-5; possible D gene TRBD1, 6 bases. This CDR3 contains 13 residues. The germline V gene has CDR1 SGHTA and CDR2 FQGNSA. The CDR3 nucleotides are TGTGGTGGGGGCCCGGGTAAATGGGAGACCCAGTACTTC. It translates to CGGGPGKWETQYF.